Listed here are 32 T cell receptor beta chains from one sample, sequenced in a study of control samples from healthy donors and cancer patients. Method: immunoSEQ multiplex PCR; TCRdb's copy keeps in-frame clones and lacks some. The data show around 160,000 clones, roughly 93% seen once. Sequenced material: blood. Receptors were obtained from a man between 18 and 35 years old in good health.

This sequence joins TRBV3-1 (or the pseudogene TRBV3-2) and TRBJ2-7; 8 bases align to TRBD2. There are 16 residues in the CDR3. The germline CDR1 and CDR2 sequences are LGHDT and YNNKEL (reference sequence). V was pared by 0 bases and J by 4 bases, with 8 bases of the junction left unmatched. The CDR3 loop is CASSQDGNSGTYEQYF. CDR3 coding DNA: TGTGCCAGCAGCCAAGATGGGAATAGCGGGACTTACGAGCAGTACTTC.

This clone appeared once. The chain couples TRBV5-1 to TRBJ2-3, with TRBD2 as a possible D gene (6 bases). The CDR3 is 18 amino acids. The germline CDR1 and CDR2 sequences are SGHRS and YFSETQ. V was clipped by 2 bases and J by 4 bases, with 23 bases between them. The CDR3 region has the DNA TGCGCCAGCAGCTTAGAACGGGACTTCCGCGTGGAAGCAGATACGCAGTATTTT. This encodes CASSLERDFRVEADTQYF. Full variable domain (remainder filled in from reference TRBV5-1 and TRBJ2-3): KAGVTQTPRYLIKTRGQQVTLSCSPISGHRSVSWYQQTPGQGLQFLFEYFSETQRNKGNFPGRFSGRQFSNSRSEMNVSTLELGDSALYLCASSLERDFRVEADTQYFGPGTRLTVL.

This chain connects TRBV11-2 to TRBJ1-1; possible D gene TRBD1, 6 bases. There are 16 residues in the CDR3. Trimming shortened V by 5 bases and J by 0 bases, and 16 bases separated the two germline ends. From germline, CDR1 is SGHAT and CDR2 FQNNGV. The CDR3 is CASSPGRTAMNTEAFF. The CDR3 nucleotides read TGTGCCAGCAGCCCCGGACGGACAGCCATGAACACTGAAGCTTTCTTT.

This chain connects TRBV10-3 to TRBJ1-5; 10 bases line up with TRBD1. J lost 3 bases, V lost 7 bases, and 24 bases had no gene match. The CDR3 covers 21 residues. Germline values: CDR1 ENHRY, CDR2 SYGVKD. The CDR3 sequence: CAIKVTRDDRGLDTTNQPQHF. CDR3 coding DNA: TGTGCCATCAAGGTCACCCGCGACGACAGGGGGCTGGATACCACCAATCAGCCCCAGCATTTT.

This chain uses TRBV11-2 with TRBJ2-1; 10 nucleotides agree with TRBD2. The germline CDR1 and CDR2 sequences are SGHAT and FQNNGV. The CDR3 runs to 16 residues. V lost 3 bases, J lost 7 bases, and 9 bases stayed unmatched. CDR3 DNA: TGTGCCAGCAGCTTCTTACCTAGCGGGAGACGGAATGAGCAGTTCTTC. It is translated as CASSFLPSGRRNEQFF.

The CDR3 here is CASSVYSGGRDYTF. CDR3 coding DNA: TGTGCCAGCAGCGTATACTCGGGGGGAAGGGACTACACCTTC. The genes are TRBV6-5 and TRBJ1-2; possibly TRBD1 for D (5 bases). Germline V gene data show CDR1 as MNHEY and CDR2 as SVGAGI. Deletions cut 6 bases from V and 10 bases from J, with 21 bases between. The CDR3 is 14 amino acids.

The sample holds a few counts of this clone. CDR3 DNA sequence: TGCGCCAGCAGCCCGGGACAGGGGCAGGAGCAGTTCTTC. Its protein is CASSPGQGQEQFF. V and J are TRBV5-1 and TRBJ2-1; 10 positions agree with TRBD1. J gave up 10 bases and V 4 bases, and 5 bases lay outside the gene matches. The CDR3 covers 13 residues. CDR1 is SGHRS, CDR2 YFSETQ, per germline.

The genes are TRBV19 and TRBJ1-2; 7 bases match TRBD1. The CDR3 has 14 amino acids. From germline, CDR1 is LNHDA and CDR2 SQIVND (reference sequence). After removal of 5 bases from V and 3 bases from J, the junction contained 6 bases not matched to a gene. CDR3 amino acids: CASSATGADYGYTF. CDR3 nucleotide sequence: TGTGCCAGTAGTGCCACAGGGGCGGACTATGGCTACACCTTC.

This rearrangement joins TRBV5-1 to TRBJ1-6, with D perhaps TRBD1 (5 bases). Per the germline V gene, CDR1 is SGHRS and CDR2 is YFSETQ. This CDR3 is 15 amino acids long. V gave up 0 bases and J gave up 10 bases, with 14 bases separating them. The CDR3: CASSLAGMEGSPLHF. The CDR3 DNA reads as TGCGCCAGCAGCTTGGCCGGCATGGAGGGGTCACCCCTCCACTTT.

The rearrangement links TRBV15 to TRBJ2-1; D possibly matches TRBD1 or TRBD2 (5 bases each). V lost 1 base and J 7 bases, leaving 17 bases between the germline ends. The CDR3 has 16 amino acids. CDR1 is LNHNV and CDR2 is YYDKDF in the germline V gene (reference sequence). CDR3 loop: CATSRGPTPGTNEQFF. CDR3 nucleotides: TGTGCCACCAGCAGAGGCCCAACGCCGGGGACGAATGAGCAGTTCTTC.

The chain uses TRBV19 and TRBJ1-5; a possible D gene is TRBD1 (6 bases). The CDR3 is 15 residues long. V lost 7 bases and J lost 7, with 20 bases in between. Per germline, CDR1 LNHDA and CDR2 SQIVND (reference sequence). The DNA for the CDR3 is TGTGCCAGTACCATGAGTGGGGGGGCATGGCAGCCCCAGCATTTT. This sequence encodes CASTMSGGAWQPQHF.

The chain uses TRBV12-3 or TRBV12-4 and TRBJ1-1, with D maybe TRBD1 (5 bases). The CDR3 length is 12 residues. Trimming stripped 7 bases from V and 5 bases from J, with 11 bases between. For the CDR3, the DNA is TGTGCCAGCATGGGGGGATTGACTGAAGCTTTCTTT. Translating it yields CASMGGLTEAFF.

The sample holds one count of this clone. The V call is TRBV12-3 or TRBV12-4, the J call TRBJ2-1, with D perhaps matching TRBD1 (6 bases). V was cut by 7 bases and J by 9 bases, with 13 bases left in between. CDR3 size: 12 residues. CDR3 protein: CASNPRGGEQFF. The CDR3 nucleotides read TGTGCCAGCAACCCCCGAGGGGGTGAGCAGTTCTTC.

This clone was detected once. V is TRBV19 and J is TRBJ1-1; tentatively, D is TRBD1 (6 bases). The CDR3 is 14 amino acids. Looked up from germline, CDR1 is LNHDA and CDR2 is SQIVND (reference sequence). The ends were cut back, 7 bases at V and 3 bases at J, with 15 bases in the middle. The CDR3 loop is CASNRVGGDTEAFF. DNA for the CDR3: TGTGCCAGTAACAGGGTAGGGGGTGACACTGAAGCTTTCTTT.

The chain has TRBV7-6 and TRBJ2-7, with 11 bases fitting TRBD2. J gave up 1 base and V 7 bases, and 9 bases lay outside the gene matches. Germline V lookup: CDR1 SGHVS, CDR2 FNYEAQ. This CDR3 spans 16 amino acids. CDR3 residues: CASTPTGTSGSYEQYF. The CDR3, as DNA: TGTGCCAGCACCCCCACCGGGACTAGCGGATCCTACGAGCAGTACTTC.

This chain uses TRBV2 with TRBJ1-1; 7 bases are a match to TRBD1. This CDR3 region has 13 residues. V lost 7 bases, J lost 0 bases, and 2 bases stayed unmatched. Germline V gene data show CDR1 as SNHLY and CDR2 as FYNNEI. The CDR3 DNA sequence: TGTGCCAGCAAGGGACAGCTGAACACTGAAGCTTTCTTT. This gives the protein CASKGQLNTEAFF.

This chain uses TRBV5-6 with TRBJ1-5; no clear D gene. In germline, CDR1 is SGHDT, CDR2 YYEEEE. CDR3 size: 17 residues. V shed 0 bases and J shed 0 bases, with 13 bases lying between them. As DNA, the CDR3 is TGTGCCAGCAGCTTGGGACGGATCGGTCGTAGCAATCAGCCCCAGCATTTT. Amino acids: CASSLGRIGRSNQPQHF.

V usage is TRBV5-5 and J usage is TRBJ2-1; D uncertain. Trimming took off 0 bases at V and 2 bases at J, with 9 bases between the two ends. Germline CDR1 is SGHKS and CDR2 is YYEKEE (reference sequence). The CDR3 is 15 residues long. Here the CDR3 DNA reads TGTGCCAGCAGCTTGGTGGCGACCACCTACAATGAGCAGTTCTTC. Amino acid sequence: CASSLVATTYNEQFF. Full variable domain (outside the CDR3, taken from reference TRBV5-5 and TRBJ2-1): DAGVTQSPTHLIKTRGQQVTLRCSPISGHKSVSWYQQVLGQGPQFIFQYYEKEERGRGNFPDRFSARQFPNYSSELNVNALLLGDSALYLCASSLVATTYNEQFFGPGTRLTVL.

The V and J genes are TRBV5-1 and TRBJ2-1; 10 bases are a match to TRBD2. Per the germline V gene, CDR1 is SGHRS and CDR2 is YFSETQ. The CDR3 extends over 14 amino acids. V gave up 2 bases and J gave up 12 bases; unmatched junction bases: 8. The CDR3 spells CASSFLAGAGGQFF. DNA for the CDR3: TGCGCCAGCAGCTTCCTAGCGGGGGCCGGAGGGCAGTTCTTC.

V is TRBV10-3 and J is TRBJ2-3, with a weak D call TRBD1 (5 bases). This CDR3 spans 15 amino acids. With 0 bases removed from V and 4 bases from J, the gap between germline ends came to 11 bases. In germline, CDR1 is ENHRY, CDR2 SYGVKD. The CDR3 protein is CAISESTVRADTQYF. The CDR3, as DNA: TGTGCCATCAGTGAGTCGACGGTCAGGGCAGATACGCAGTATTTT.

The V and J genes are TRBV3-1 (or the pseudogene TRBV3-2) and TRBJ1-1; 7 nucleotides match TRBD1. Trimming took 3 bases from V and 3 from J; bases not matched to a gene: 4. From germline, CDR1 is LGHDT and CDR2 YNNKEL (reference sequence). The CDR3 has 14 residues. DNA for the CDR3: TGTGCCAGCAGCCAGGCGGACAGGCACACTGAAGCTTTCTTT. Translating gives CASSQADRHTEAFF.

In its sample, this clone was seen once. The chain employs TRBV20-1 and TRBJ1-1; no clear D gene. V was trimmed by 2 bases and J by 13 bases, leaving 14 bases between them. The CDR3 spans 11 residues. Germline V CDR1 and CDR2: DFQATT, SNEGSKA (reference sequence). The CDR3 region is CSARHGEVSFF. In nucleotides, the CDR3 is TGCAGTGCTAGACACGGAGAAGTGAGTTTCTTT.

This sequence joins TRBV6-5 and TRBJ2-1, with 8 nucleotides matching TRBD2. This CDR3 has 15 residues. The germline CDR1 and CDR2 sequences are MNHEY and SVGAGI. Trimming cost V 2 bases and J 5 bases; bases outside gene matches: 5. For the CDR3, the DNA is TGTGCCAGCAGTTACGGCTCTAGCGGGCACAATGAGCAGTTCTTC. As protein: CASSYGSSGHNEQFF.

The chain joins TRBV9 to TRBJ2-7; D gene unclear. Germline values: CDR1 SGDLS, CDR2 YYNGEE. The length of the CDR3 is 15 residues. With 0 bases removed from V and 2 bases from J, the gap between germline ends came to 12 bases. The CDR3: CASSVAPTLPYEQYF. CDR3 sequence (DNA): TGTGCCAGCAGCGTAGCTCCGACGCTGCCCTACGAGCAGTACTTC.

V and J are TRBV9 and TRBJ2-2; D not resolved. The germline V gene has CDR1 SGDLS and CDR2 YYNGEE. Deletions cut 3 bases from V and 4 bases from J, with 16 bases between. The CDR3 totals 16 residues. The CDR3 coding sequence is TGTGCCAGCAGCGGAAACGCGGACGGTATCACCGGGGAGCTGTTTTTT. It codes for CASSGNADGITGELFF.

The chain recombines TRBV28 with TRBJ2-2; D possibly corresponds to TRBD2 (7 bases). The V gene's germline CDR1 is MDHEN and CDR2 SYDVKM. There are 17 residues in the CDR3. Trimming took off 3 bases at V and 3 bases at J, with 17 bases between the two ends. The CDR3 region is CASSFGGGRGYTGELFF. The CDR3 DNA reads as TGTGCCAGCAGTTTTGGGGGGGGGCGCGGTTACACCGGGGAGCTGTTTTTT.

The CDR3 sequence is CASSPQTQKEVGDTQYF. CDR3 nucleotide sequence: TGCGCCAGCAGCCCCCAGACCCAGAAAGAGGTCGGAGATACGCAGTATTTT. This chain joins TRBV5-1 and TRBJ2-3; D gene unclear. The germline V and J ends were trimmed by 4 bases and 5 bases, with 23 bases remaining between them. Germline CDR1 reads SGHRS; CDR2 reads YFSETQ. This CDR3 region has 17 residues.

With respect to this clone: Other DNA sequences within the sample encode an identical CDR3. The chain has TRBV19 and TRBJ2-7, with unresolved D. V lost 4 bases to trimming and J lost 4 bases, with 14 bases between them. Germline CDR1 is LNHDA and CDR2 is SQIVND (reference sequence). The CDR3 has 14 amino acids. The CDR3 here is CASSSGGGPYEQYF. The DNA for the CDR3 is TGTGCCAGTAGTAGCGGTGGCGGACCTTACGAGCAGTACTTC.

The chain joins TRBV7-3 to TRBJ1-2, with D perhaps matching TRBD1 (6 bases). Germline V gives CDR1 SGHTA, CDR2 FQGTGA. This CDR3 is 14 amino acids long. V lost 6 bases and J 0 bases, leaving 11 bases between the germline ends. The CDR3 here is CASSWDNPNYGYTF. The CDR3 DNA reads TGTGCCAGCAGTTGGGACAACCCTAACTATGGCTACACCTTC.

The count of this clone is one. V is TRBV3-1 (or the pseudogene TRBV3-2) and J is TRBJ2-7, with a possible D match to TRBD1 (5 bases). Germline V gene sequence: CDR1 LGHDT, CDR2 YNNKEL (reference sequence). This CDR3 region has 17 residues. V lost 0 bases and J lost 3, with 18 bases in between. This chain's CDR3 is CASSQDLPGNGIYEQYF. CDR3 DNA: TGTGCCAGCAGCCAAGATCTTCCAGGGAACGGTATCTACGAGCAGTACTTC.

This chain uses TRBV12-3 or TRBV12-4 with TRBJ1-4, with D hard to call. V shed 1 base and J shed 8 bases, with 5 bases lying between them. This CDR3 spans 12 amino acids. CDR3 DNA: TGTGCCAGCAGTTTAGTAAAGGAAAAACTGTTTTTT. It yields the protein CASSLVKEKLFF.

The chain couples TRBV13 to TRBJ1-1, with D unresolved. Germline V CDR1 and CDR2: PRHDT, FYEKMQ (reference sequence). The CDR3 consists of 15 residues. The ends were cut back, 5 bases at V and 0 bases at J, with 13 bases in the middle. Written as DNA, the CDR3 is TGTGCCAGCAGCCCGGGGTGGCGTTTGAACACTGAAGCTTTCTTT. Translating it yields CASSPGWRLNTEAFF.